The entry below gives a single T cell receptor (beta chain) sequence along with its context. Its specificity is unknown. The missing conserved phenylalanine or tryptophan at the end of this CDR3 makes a read error likely. Because the CDR3's place on the DNA is in doubt, the DNA is left out and the CDR3 is given as listed by TCRdb. Amplification targeted TCR beta CDR3 regions from RNA transcripts. A set of HTBI primers served as the primers for a first-round RT-PCR of the TCR CDR3. MiXCR was run by TCRdb on the multiplex PCR reads, yielding one entry per CDR3 protein. This sample has hundreds of thousands of distinct CDR3 sequences; roughly 46% occur once, and the top ten carry roughly 8.2%. The data were obtained in a study of T cells in Graves' hyperthyroidism and ophthalmopathy. Overall study findings and caveats: The blood repertoire included most of the expanded thyroid clonotypes above 0.001.

Graves' hyperthyroidism showing no ophthalmopathy progression within 18 months was considered stable. Counting both end residues, the CDR3 totals 8 amino acids. Germline CDR1 reads SEHNR; CDR2 reads FQNEAQ (reference sequence). The sequenced sample was peripheral blood or thyroid tissue (not recorded which). The chain employs TRBV7-9 and TRBJ2-7. The sequence derives from a woman younger than 35 with Graves' hyperthyroidism. The CDR3 region is CASSLERG.